This entry lists 21 T cell receptor beta chains sequenced from one sample in a study of naive and memory T cell subsets. Treatment specified: skin biopsy from PPD injection site in Mantoux-positive individual. TCR cDNA received a 3' ligated oligonucleotide that carried a UMI. Four PCR rounds used nested alpha and beta constant region primers plus the SP2 primer. TCRdb reprocessed the UMI-ligation and nested PCR reads via MiXCR and lists one record per CDR3 protein. The sample lists tens of thousands of distinct CDR3 sequences, more than 9.5% occurring once. The specimen was skin, collected from a tuberculin skin test site. The receptors here all came from an adult in good health.

The sample holds many counts of this clonotype. The genes are TRBV7-2 and TRBJ1-2, with no clear D. CDR1 is SGHTA, CDR2 FQGNSA, per germline. The CDR3 has 12 amino acids. V was cut by 5 bases and J by 6 bases, with 10 bases left in between. DNA for the CDR3: TGTGCCAGCAGCCCTACCTTCGATGGCTACACCTTC. Translated: CASSPTFDGYTF. The full variable domain, with the rest looked up from reference TRBV7-2 and TRBJ1-2, is GAGVSQSPSNKVTEKGKDVELRCDPISGHTALYWYRQSLGQGLEFLIYFQGNSAPDKSGLPSDRFSAERTGGSVSTLTIQRTQQEDSAVYLCASSPTFDGYTFGSGTRLTVV.

This clonotype was observed at least ten times. The chain employs TRBV20-1 and TRBJ1-2; D ambiguous. The CDR3 contains 13 residues. Germline CDR1 is DFQATT and CDR2 is SNEGSKA (reference sequence). Deletions cut 3 bases from V and 8 bases from J, with 16 bases between. CDR3 in amino acids: CSASLVSSRGYTF. CDR3 coding DNA: TGCAGTGCTAGTTTGGTGTCCAGTCGGGGCTACACCTTC.

This clonotype was seen at least ten times. The DNA of the CDR3 is TGTGCCAGCAGCTCGGGACAGAGCTCCTATAATTCACCCCTCCACTTT. It yields the protein CASSSGQSSYNSPLHF. The V call is TRBV7-9, the J call TRBJ1-6; 7 bases align to TRBD1. This CDR3 spans 16 amino acids. The germline V gene has CDR1 SEHNR and CDR2 FQNEAQ (reference sequence). V gave up 4 bases and J gave up 0 bases; unmatched junction bases: 3.

The V and J genes are TRBV9 and TRBJ1-5, with 8 bases lining up with TRBD1. J was trimmed by 7 bases and V by 3 bases; bases with no gene match: 6. The CDR3 extends over 14 amino acids. From germline, CDR1 is SGDLS and CDR2 YYNGEE. The CDR3 is CASSGTGGVQPQHF. Here the CDR3 DNA reads TGTGCCAGCAGCGGCACAGGGGGTGTCCAGCCCCAGCATTTT. Using reference TRBV9 and TRBJ1-5 for the parts outside the CDR3, the full variable domain is DSGVTQTPKHLITATGQRVTLRCSPRSGDLSVYWYQQSLDQGLQFLIQYYNGEERAKGNILERFSAQQFPDLHSELNLSSLELGDSALYFCASSGTGGVQPQHFGDGTRLSIL.

The chain uses TRBV5-4 and TRBJ2-7, with a possible D match to TRBD1 (7 bases). The V and J ends lost 3 bases and 4 bases respectively, with 17 bases between them. Per germline, CDR1 SGHNT and CDR2 YYREEE (reference sequence). The CDR3 contains 15 residues. CDR3 region: CASSSKTGTWYEQYF. In DNA, the CDR3 is TGTGCCAGCAGCTCGAAGACAGGGACTTGGTACGAGCAGTACTTC.

This clonotype was seen ten or more times. The rearrangement uses TRBV12-3 or TRBV12-4 and TRBJ2-1, with D perhaps assigned TRBD1 or TRBD2 (7 bases each). Between the trimmed V and J ends, which lost 3 bases and 5 bases, there was a span of 14 bases. This CDR3 has 15 amino acids. The CDR3 DNA reads as TGTGCCAGCAGTTTCGGGGGGACAGAACACAATGAGCAGTTCTTC. It specifies CASSFGGTEHNEQFF.

This clonotype occurred a few times. The J gene is TRBJ1-2, the V gene TRBV6-5, with unresolved D. This CDR3 contains 14 residues. CDR1 is MNHEY, CDR2 SVGAGI, per germline. V was clipped by 2 bases and J by 8 bases, with 15 bases between them. CDR3 DNA sequence: TGTGCCAGCAGTTACAGTCTCTATTCCGGAGGCTACACCTTC. Translation gives CASSYSLYSGGYTF.

With regard to this clonotype: A much larger clonotype is one base distant, so this may be a read error. This chain uses TRBV7-3 with TRBJ2-2; D not certain. V lost 4 bases to trimming and J lost 4 bases, with 13 bases between them. The CDR3 runs 15 residues. Germline V gene data show CDR1 as SGHTA and CDR2 as FQGTGA. In nucleotides, the CDR3 is TGTGCCAGCAGCTCACTGTCAGTGGTCACCGGGGAGCTGTTTTTT. Encoded protein: CASSSLSVVTGELFF.

This clonotype appeared many times. The rearrangement joins TRBV7-2 to TRBJ1-5, with TRBD1 matching 7 bases. Germline V gene data show CDR1 as SGHTA and CDR2 as FQGNSA. The CDR3 is 15 residues long. The junction had 5 bases not matched to a gene; V was cut back by 1 base and J by 5 bases. CDR3 sequence (DNA): TGTGCCAGCAGCTTAGAAAGGGGACAGCATCAGCCCCAGCATTTT. Its translation: CASSLERGQHQPQHF.

This chain uses TRBV6-5 with TRBJ2-2, with 8 bases aligning to TRBD1. Trimming took 6 bases from V and 5 from J; bases not matched to a gene: 8. Germline V lookup: CDR1 MNHEY, CDR2 SVGAGI. The CDR3 is made up of 15 amino acids. The CDR3 DNA sequence: TGTGCCAGCAGAAGGGGACAGGTTAATACCGGGGAGCTGTTTTTT. Its protein product is CASRRGQVNTGELFF.

This clonotype turned up a few times. The chain employs TRBV7-3 and TRBJ1-2, with TRBD1 as a possible D gene (5 bases). CDR3 length equals 15 residues. The V and J ends lost 5 bases and 2 bases respectively, with 15 bases between them. In germline, CDR1 is SGHTA, CDR2 FQGTGA. For the CDR3, the DNA is TGTGCCAGCAGCCCACAGGCGGGCCCAAACTATGGCTACACCTTC. This codes for CASSPQAGPNYGYTF. The complete variable domain, with remaining parts taken from reference TRBV7-3 and TRBJ1-2, reads GAGVSQTPSNKVTEKGKYVELRCDPISGHTALYWYRQSLGQGPEFLIYFQGTGAADDSGLPNDRFFAVRPEGSVSTLKIQRTERGDSAVYLCASSPQAGPNYGYTFGSGTRLTVV.

This clonotype was counted only a few times. Here the CDR3 DNA reads TGCAGTTCCAGGTCGAGCGGGAACACCGGGGAGCTGTTTTTT. Translating it yields CSSRSSGNTGELFF. The chain joins TRBV20-1 to TRBJ2-2; a possible D gene is TRBD2 (5 bases). Germline lookup yields CDR1 DFQATT and CDR2 SNEGSKA (reference sequence). The ends were cut back, 8 bases at V and 1 base at J, with 14 bases in the middle. This CDR3 has 14 residues.

This clonotype was seen a few times. This chain joins TRBV2 and TRBJ1-1, with TRBD1 matching 7 bases. J was trimmed by 2 bases and V by 11 bases; bases with no gene match: 8. This CDR3 comprises 13 residues. Looked up from germline, CDR1 is SNHLY and CDR2 is FYNNEI. The DNA for the CDR3 is TGTGCCGGCGGGACAGCCGTAAACACTGAAGCTTTCTTT. It yields the protein CAGGTAVNTEAFF.

This clonotype was seen many times. The genes are TRBV2 and TRBJ2-2; D is possibly TRBD1 (6 bases). Trimming took 7 bases from V and 5 from J, leaving 17 bases between them. The germline V gene has CDR1 SNHLY and CDR2 FYNNEI. The CDR3 totals 15 residues. The chain's CDR3 is CASNYNRVGTGELFF. CDR3 DNA sequence: TGTGCCAGCAATTACAACAGGGTCGGAACCGGGGAGCTGTTTTTT.

On this clonotype itself: This may be a read error: a much more frequent sequence differs by one nucleotide. The chain couples TRBV12-5 to TRBJ2-3; D might be TRBD2 (8 bases). Germline loops: CDR1 LGHNT, CDR2 FRNRAP. The CDR3 consists of 16 residues. The CDR3 is CASGPVGGAGTDTRYF. CDR3 sequence (DNA): TGTGCTAGTGGCCCCGTCGGGGGGGCCGGGACAGATACGCGGTATTTT.

Written as DNA, the CDR3 is TGTGCCAGCAGTGTAGCGGGAGTCTCCTACGAGCAGTACTTC. This sequence encodes CASSVAGVSYEQYF. The chain recombines TRBV6-5 with TRBJ2-7; 9 positions match TRBD2. V lost 5 bases, J lost 0 bases, and 2 bases stayed unmatched. Germline V CDR1 and CDR2: MNHEY, SVGAGI. The CDR3 totals 14 residues.

V usage is TRBV20-1 and J usage is TRBJ1-4; weak D call: TRBD1 (5 bases). Germline V gives CDR1 DFQATT, CDR2 SNEGSKA (reference sequence). The CDR3 runs 16 residues. The germline V and J ends were trimmed by 3 bases and 0 bases, with 14 bases remaining between them. DNA for the CDR3: TGCAGTGCTAGGTCGACAGACAACTCAACTAATGAAAAACTGTTTTTT. This gives the protein CSARSTDNSTNEKLFF.

This clonotype was observed a few times. V usage is TRBV3-1 and J usage is TRBJ1-6; 8 positions agree with TRBD1. V shed 5 bases, J shed 0 bases, and the junction held 6 bases outside the gene matches. There are 17 residues in the CDR3. The germline V gene encodes CDR1 LGHDT and CDR2 YNNKEL (reference sequence). The CDR3, as DNA: TGTGCCAGCAGCGGTCGGACAGGGAGCTCCTATAATTCACCCCTCCACTTT. Translated, it gives CASSGRTGSSYNSPLHF. Complete variable domain (other parts from reference TRBV3-1 and TRBJ1-6): DTAVSQTPKYLVTQMGNDKSIKCEQNLGHDTMYWYKQDSKKFLKIMFSYNNKELIINETVPNRFSPKSPDKAHLNLHINSLELGDSAVYFCASSGRTGSSYNSPLHFGNGTRLTVT.

This clonotype occurred many times. The genes are TRBV5-1 and TRBJ2-3, with 7 bases matching TRBD1. The J segment lost 1 base and the V segment lost 6 bases, leaving 5 bases of the junction unmatched. CDR1 is SGHRS, CDR2 YFSETQ, per germline. The CDR3 totals 14 residues. The CDR3 here is CASNPGTGTDTQYF. In DNA, the CDR3 is TGCGCCAGCAACCCCGGGACAGGCACAGATACGCAGTATTTT.

Sample share makes this clonotype medium-sized (0.01 to 0.1%). This rearrangement joins TRBV7-3 to TRBJ2-2; 8 bases are a match to TRBD2. This CDR3 is built from 14 residues. Germline V gives CDR1 SGHTA, CDR2 FQGTGA. V shed 4 bases, J shed 5 bases, and the junction held 3 bases outside the gene matches. The CDR3 region has the DNA TGTGCCAGCAGCTCGCGGGGGGAGACCGGGGAGCTGTTTTTT. This codes for CASSSRGETGELFF.

The chain combines TRBV6-6 with TRBJ1-3; D is undetermined. The length of the CDR3 is 16 residues. Trimming shortened V by 5 bases and J by 2 bases, and 16 bases separated the two germline ends. Germline V gene data show CDR1 as MNHNY and CDR2 as SVGAGI (reference sequence). Here the CDR3 DNA reads TGTGCCAGCAGTGGTCGGAACCTAGCGACTGGAAACACCATATATTTT. Translation: CASSGRNLATGNTIYF.